The 30 T cell receptor beta chains in this list originate from one sample, sequenced in a study of blood T cell repertoires in COVID-19. Repertoires were generated with immunoSEQ multiplex PCR, while TCRdb's copy carries only in-frame clones and drops some. The repertoire holds about 200,000 clones, with about 89% as singletons. Sequenced sample: PBMCs or T cells enriched from blood (not recorded which). The receptors were sampled from a woman under 30 who had recovered from COVID-19.

This chain uses TRBV6-5 with TRBJ1-2; no firm D call. The CDR3 length is 10 residues. Trimming shortened V by 8 bases and J by 5 bases, and 6 bases separated the two germline ends. The V gene's germline CDR1 is MNHEY and CDR2 SVGAGI. Written as DNA, the CDR3 is TGTGCCAGCTTCCGTTATGGCTACACCTTC. Protein product: CASFRYGYTF.

For the CDR3, the DNA is TGTGCCAGCAGCTTAGTGGTAGAAGAAGCTTTCTTT. Protein product: CASSLVVEEAFF. This rearrangement joins TRBV7-9 to TRBJ1-1; D uncertain. The CDR3 is 12 amino acids. Germline CDR1 SEHNR, CDR2 FQNEAQ (reference sequence). The V and J ends lost 1 base and 8 bases respectively, with 8 bases between them.

This chain uses TRBV30 with TRBJ1-3; D unresolved. The germline V and J ends were trimmed by 1 base and 4 bases, with 8 bases remaining between them. This CDR3 has 13 amino acids. Germline assignment: CDR1 GTSNPN and CDR2 SVGIG (reference sequence). The CDR3 here is CAWSGGVGNTIYF. The CDR3 DNA reads as TGTGCCTGGAGTGGGGGAGTCGGAAACACCATATATTTT. Full variable domain (rest looked up from reference TRBV30 and TRBJ1-3): SQTIHQWPATLVQPVGSPLSLECTVEGTSNPNLYWYRQAAGRGLQLLFYSVGIGQISSEVPQNLSASRPQDRQFILSSKKLLLSDSGFYLCAWSGGVGNTIYFGEGSWLTVV.

The rearrangement links TRBV30 to TRBJ2-3; D is possibly TRBD1 (6 bases). Germline CDR1 GTSNPN, CDR2 SVGIG (reference sequence). The CDR3 has 14 amino acids. V was clipped by 2 bases and J by 0 bases, with 9 bases between them. The CDR3 here is CAWSQGMSTDTQYF. The CDR3 DNA reads as TGTGCCTGGAGTCAGGGGATGAGCACAGATACGCAGTATTTT. Based on the CDR3 plus reference TRBV30 and TRBJ2-3, the full variable domain is SQTIHQWPATLVQPVGSPLSLECTVEGTSNPNLYWYRQAAGRGLQLLFYSVGIGQISSEVPQNLSASRPQDRQFILSSKKLLLSDSGFYLCAWSQGMSTDTQYFGPGTRLTVL.

The chain carries TRBV7-9 and TRBJ1-2, with 7 bases matching TRBD1. Germline values: CDR1 SEHNR, CDR2 FQNEAQ (reference sequence). Trimming removed 0 bases from V and 4 bases from J; junction bases left unmatched: 5. The CDR3 totals 15 residues. CDR3 nucleotide sequence: TGTGCCAGCAGCTTAGCGGGTCCAGGGGGCTATGGCTACACCTTC. Its translation is CASSLAGPGGYGYTF.

V and J are TRBV19 and TRBJ1-4; D is undetermined. Germline assignment: CDR1 LNHDA and CDR2 SQIVND (reference sequence). The V and J ends lost 1 base and 0 bases respectively, with 6 bases between them. The CDR3 is 15 amino acids. In nucleotides, the CDR3 is TGTGCCAGTAGTATAGGACGGGCAACTAATGAAAAACTGTTTTTT. Residues: CASSIGRATNEKLFF.

V and J are TRBV12-3 or TRBV12-4 and TRBJ1-1; TRBD1 might be the D (5 bases). The V gene lost 5 bases and the J gene lost 5 bases, with 12 bases spanning the gap. CDR3 size: 13 residues. The CDR3 spells CASSQGGRTEAFF. CDR3 nucleotide sequence: TGTGCCAGCAGTCAGGGAGGTAGAACTGAAGCTTTCTTT.

The chain uses TRBV21-1 and TRBJ2-7; no check of the table's D call, TRBD1, against the DNA was made. TRBV21-1 is a pseudogene. The CDR3 consists of 15 residues. CDR3 sequence: CASSKDRGLQGEQYF. As DNA, the CDR3 is TGTGCCAGCAGCAAAGACAGGGGGCTGCAGGGCGAGCAGTACTTC.

The chain combines TRBV9 with TRBJ1-3; 7 nucleotides align to TRBD1. The CDR3 extends over 16 amino acids. V dropped 4 bases and J dropped 3; count of bases not matched to a gene: 10. From germline, CDR1 is SGDLS and CDR2 YYNGEE. The CDR3 loop reads CASSLLDRVGGNTIYF. Written as DNA, the CDR3 is TGTGCCAGCAGCCTACTCGACAGGGTAGGTGGAAACACCATATATTTT.

This clone showed up just once. The chain combines TRBV28 with TRBJ1-1; 7 bases agree with TRBD1. CDR1 MDHEN and CDR2 SYDVKM come from the germline V gene. This CDR3 has 12 amino acids. Trimming at V came to 6 bases and at J to 3 bases, leaving 1 base not matched to a gene. This CDR3 is CASRTGHTEAFF. In DNA form, the CDR3 reads TGTGCCAGCAGGACAGGGCACACTGAAGCTTTCTTT.

The rearrangement joins TRBV23-1 to TRBJ1-5, with D maybe TRBD1 (5 bases). TRBV23-1 is annotated as an ORF whose role is uncertain. Trimming took 6 bases from V and 2 from J, leaving 14 bases between them. CDR3 length equals 15 residues. The CDR3 DNA is TGCGCCAGCAGGACAGTCCCCCAGGGCAATCAGCCCCAGCATTTT. It encodes CASRTVPQGNQPQHF.

The chain links TRBV5-4 to TRBJ2-7, with D uncertain. CDR1 is SGHNT, CDR2 YYREEE, per germline (reference sequence). V lost 4 bases to trimming and J lost 4 bases, with 6 bases between them. The CDR3 consists of 11 residues. The CDR3 loop reads CASSSAYEQYF. The CDR3 nucleotides read TGTGCCAGCAGCAGCGCATACGAGCAGTACTTC. The whole variable domain, remainder taken from reference TRBV5-4 and TRBJ2-7, is ETGVTQSPTHLIKTRGQQVTLRCSSQSGHNTVSWYQQALGQGPQFIFQYYREEENGRGNFPPRFSGLQFPNYSSELNVNALELDDSALYLCASSSAYEQYFGPGTRLTVT.

This clone has a single count. This rearrangement joins TRBV11-2 to TRBJ2-7, with D perhaps matching TRBD2 (5 bases). This CDR3 region has 14 residues. Per germline, CDR1 SGHAT and CDR2 FQNNGV. Trimming removed 0 bases at V and 9 bases at J, with 15 bases between. Written as DNA, the CDR3 is TGTGCCAGCAGCTTAGAAGTTGGGAGTGAGGCGCAGTACTTC. It is translated as CASSLEVGSEAQYF.

The genes are TRBV6-5 and TRBJ1-2; D not resolved. V was pared by 6 bases and J by 2 bases, with 16 bases between. This CDR3 spans 15 amino acids. Germline V gene data show CDR1 as MNHEY and CDR2 as SVGAGI. CDR3 residues: CASRGGRRTNYGYTF. In nucleotides, the CDR3 is TGTGCCAGCAGAGGCGGACGGAGGACGAACTATGGCTACACCTTC.

The chain recombines TRBV6-2 or TRBV6-3 with TRBJ2-1; 12 bases map to TRBD2. The germline CDR1 and CDR2 sequences are MNHEY and SVGEGT. The CDR3 has 17 residues. J gave up 0 bases and V 4 bases, and 4 bases lay outside the gene matches. CDR3 loop: CASSWTSGASSYNEQFF. The CDR3 nucleotides read TGTGCCAGCAGTTGGACTAGCGGGGCTAGCTCCTACAATGAGCAGTTCTTC.

V gene TRBV9 combines with J gene TRBJ1-2; 7 nucleotides agree with TRBD1. The ends lost 0 bases at V and 2 bases at J; junction bases unmatched: 4. In germline, CDR1 is SGDLS, CDR2 YYNGEE. The length of the CDR3 is 15 residues. The CDR3 region has the DNA TGTGCCAGCAGCGTAGTAGGGGGCGCGAACTATGGCTACACCTTC. Its translation is CASSVVGGANYGYTF. Full variable domain (remainder filled in from reference TRBV9 and TRBJ1-2): DSGVTQTPKHLITATGQRVTLRCSPRSGDLSVYWYQQSLDQGLQFLIQYYNGEERAKGNILERFSAQQFPDLHSELNLSSLELGDSALYFCASSVVGGANYGYTFGSGTRLTVV.

The J gene is TRBJ2-3, the V gene TRBV4-2; no firm D call. Germline lookup yields CDR1 LGHNA and CDR2 YNFKEQ. Trimming shortened V by 0 bases and J by 0 bases, and 7 bases separated the two germline ends. The CDR3 runs 15 residues. CDR3 DNA: TGTGCCAGCAGCCAAGAGGGCTCTAGCACAGATACGCAGTATTTT. Translation: CASSQEGSSTDTQYF.

Only a few counts were recorded for this clone. The chain has TRBV30 and TRBJ1-1; TRBD1 matches 8 bases. The CDR3 is 15 amino acids. V lost 5 bases, J lost 5 bases, and 13 bases stayed unmatched. The germline V gene has CDR1 GTSNPN and CDR2 SVGIG (reference sequence). The CDR3 DNA sequence: TGTGCCTGGGGCCACGTAGAACAGGGGGGAACTGAAGCTTTCTTT. Residues: CAWGHVEQGGTEAFF.

This chain links TRBV5-4 with TRBJ2-2; 11 nucleotides line up with TRBD2. Germline V gives CDR1 SGHNT, CDR2 YYREEE (reference sequence). The CDR3 spans 17 residues. V gave up 4 bases and J gave up 6 bases; unmatched junction bases: 11. As DNA, the CDR3 is TGTGCCAGCAGCCCCTCTTATAGCGGGGGGGCGGCCGGGGAGCTGTTTTTT. This sequence encodes CASSPSYSGGAAGELFF.

The chain links TRBV27 to TRBJ2-3; 9 bases align to TRBD1. CDR3 length: 15 residues. With V trimmed by 7 bases and J by 1 base, 6 bases remained unmatched. Germline V gene data show CDR1 as MNHEY and CDR2 as SMNVEV (reference sequence). Here the CDR3 DNA reads TGTGCCAGCACCCTAGGACAGGGGCGCACAGATACGCAGTATTTT. Its translation: CASTLGQGRTDTQYF.

The CDR3 protein is CASRSRGGSYNEQFF. CDR3 nucleotides: TGTGCCAGCAGGTCTAGGGGGGGCTCCTACAATGAGCAGTTCTTC. The chain uses TRBV5-4 and TRBJ2-1, with D perhaps matching TRBD2 (7 bases). Germline lookup yields CDR1 SGHNT and CDR2 YYREEE (reference sequence). The CDR3 runs to 15 residues. V lost 5 bases and J 0 bases, leaving 12 bases between the germline ends.

The chain is built from TRBV7-2 and TRBJ1-3; D is possibly TRBD1 (6 bases). Germline values: CDR1 SGHTA, CDR2 FQGNSA. The CDR3 is made up of 16 amino acids. Between the trimmed V and J ends, which lost 4 bases and 4 bases, there was a span of 17 bases. Here the CDR3 DNA reads TGTGCCAGCAGCTCTTCGGGGGGCGTCAGGGGAAACACCATATATTTT. As protein: CASSSSGGVRGNTIYF.

This clone was seen a few times. This rearrangement joins TRBV7-2 to TRBJ2-5, with D perhaps TRBD1 (6 bases). V lost 0 bases, J lost 6 bases, and 14 bases lay in between. The CDR3 has 15 amino acids. Germline-derived CDR1 and CDR2 are SGHTA and FQGNSA. The CDR3 DNA follows: TGTGCCAGCAGCTTAGCGGGCCAGGGGCTGCAGACCCAGTACTTC. It is translated as CASSLAGQGLQTQYF.

The rearrangement uses TRBV2 and TRBJ1-3; D is perhaps TRBD1 (6 bases). This CDR3 has 14 residues. CDR1 is SNHLY and CDR2 is FYNNEI in the germline V gene. The V and J ends lost 4 bases and 0 bases respectively, with 7 bases between them. CDR3 coding DNA: TGTGCCAGCAGTGGAGGGGGCTCTGGAAACACCATATATTTT. This translates into CASSGGGSGNTIYF.

This clone came up a few times. This rearrangement joins TRBV11-2 to TRBJ1-1; perhaps TRBD1 as D (5 bases). Trimming pared 1 base from V and 1 base from J, leaving 7 bases between. Germline V gives CDR1 SGHAT, CDR2 FQNNGV. The CDR3 spans 14 residues. The CDR3 bases are TGTGCCAGCAGCTTAGGGGACTCGAACACTGAAGCTTTCTTT. Translated, it gives CASSLGDSNTEAFF.

In the case of this clone: One end of the junction does not line up with germline, which may come from a read error. V gene TRBV5-6 combines with J gene TRBJ1-2; no clear D gene. Looked up from germline, CDR1 is SGHDT and CDR2 is YYEEEE. The CDR3 length is 14 residues. Here the CDR3 reads CVSSPPTGNYGYTF. The CDR3 nucleotides read TGTGTCAGCAGCCCGCCAACCGGGAACTATGGCTACACCTTC.

This clone appeared a single time. This sequence joins TRBV27 and TRBJ1-2; D might be TRBD1 (6 bases). CDR1 is MNHEY, CDR2 SMNVEV, per germline (reference sequence). The CDR3 spans 13 residues. The CDR3 spells CSYKWGRDYGYTF. Here the CDR3 DNA reads TGTTCCTACAAATGGGGGCGGGACTATGGCTACACCTTC.

The chain carries TRBV7-3 and TRBJ2-1; 8 nucleotides match TRBD1. V lost 4 bases to trimming and J lost 0 bases; unmatched junction nucleotides: 2. The length of the CDR3 is 15 residues. Germline V CDR1 and CDR2: SGHTA, FQGTGA. CDR3 loop: CASSSDRGSYNEQFF. The CDR3 DNA reads TGTGCCAGCAGCTCTGACAGGGGCTCCTACAATGAGCAGTTCTTC.

This clone was seen more than once but under ten times. Other DNA sequences in this sample translate to the same CDR3. The chain recombines TRBV28 with TRBJ1-5; weak D call: TRBD1 (5 bases). The CDR3 has 12 amino acids. CDR1 is MDHEN and CDR2 is SYDVKM in the germline V gene. Deletions cut 6 bases from V and 4 bases from J, with 7 bases between. The CDR3 DNA sequence: TGTGCCAGCAGGGGGGGTAATCAGCCCCAGCATTTT. The encoded protein is CASRGGNQPQHF.

V gene TRBV2 combines with J gene TRBJ2-5; possibly TRBD2 for D (7 bases). There are 15 residues in the CDR3. V was pared by 2 bases and J by 4 bases, with 14 bases between. Germline V gene data show CDR1 as SNHLY and CDR2 as FYNNEI. CDR3 coding DNA: TGTGCCAGCAGTGAACTCGGGGGGCGGGCAGAGACCCAGTACTTC. It codes for CASSELGGRAETQYF.